Listed below are T cell receptor beta chains from one sample, sequenced in a study of cytomegalovirus exposure and HLA in healthy donors. Clones were read by immunoSEQ multiplex PCR, and TCRdb kept only the in-frame ones, dropping some. The sample carries over 65,000 clones, approximately 94% recorded once. Specimen: PBMCs. The receptors were gathered from a woman aged 18-29 years in good health and CMV-seropositive. The conserved cysteine and the conserved F or W are not part of the CDR3 here.

TRBJ1-1 | TRBV19 | ASSRGPAEAF
TRBJ1-1 | TRBV5-1 | ASSLGTGARDTEAF
TRBJ1-3 | TRBV18 | ASSRQDYGNTIY
TRBJ1-5 | TRBV18 | ASSTKGQSNQPQH
TRBJ1-1 | TRBV7-8 | ASSVGQRAEAF
TRBJ2-1 | TRBV7-6 | ASSLDDWQAYNEQF
TRBJ2-7 | TRBV30 | AWSPGGTGTEQY
TRBJ1-2 | TRBV27 | ASSPQRNYGYT
TRBJ2-3 | TRBV5-1 | ASSHGTSGSTDTQY
TRBJ2-1 | TRBV18 | ASSRQWNEQF
TRBJ1-1 | TRBV27 | ASSRWTGENTEAF
TRBJ2-5 | TRBV7-3 | ASSVVRQGTQY
TRBJ2-3 | TRBV11-2 | ASSSLSGGITDTQY
TRBJ1-6 | TRBV7-2 | ASSLTAGWDSPLH
TRBJ1-4 | TRBV4-3 | ASSPRTGATKLF
TRBJ2-1 | TRBV7-6 | ASSFGGVNEQF
TRBJ2-7 | TRBV11-2 | ASSLYRSYEQY
TRBJ2-2 | TRBV5-1 | ASSATGGVNTGELF
TRBJ2-7 | TRBV29-1 | SVGGTGYEQY
TRBJ2-5 | TRBV19 | ASSIEGLTGKETQY
TRBJ1-1 | TRBV15 | ATSRAGQGWTEAF
TRBJ2-5 | TRBV7-2 | ASSLFPGGQETQY
TRBJ2-7 | TRBV5-1 | ASSPGLAGLSYEQY
TRBJ2-5 | TRBV7-7 | ASSPTTVQETQY
TRBJ1-6 | TRBV18 | ASSPDRGTHSPLH
TRBJ1-5 | TRBV28 | ASSDRAYNQPQH
TRBJ2-7 | TRBV5-1 | ASSPGSGDYEQY
TRBJ1-6 | TRBV10-2 | ASTQGANSPLH
TRBJ1-5 | TRBV7-9 | ASSQQGPESNQPQH
TRBJ1-5 | TRBV27 | ASSLKPSGTGSNQPQH
TRBJ2-7 | TRBV4-3 | ASSQDHTPGEQY
TRBJ2-1 | TRBV29-1 | SVGGTTVSSYNEQF
TRBJ2-7 | TRBV2 | ASTPSGTHYEQY
TRBJ2-4 | TRBV5-4 | ASSLAGLAGGPQY
TRBJ2-3 | TRBV6-1 | ASSQDPEGGGDTQY
TRBJ2-1 | TRBV2 | ASRRGGYNEQF
TRBJ2-2 | TRBV27 | ASRPTANTGELF